The rows below give T cell receptor beta chains drawn from one sample of a study of healthy donors' naive CD4 and CD8 T cells. TCRdb reanalysed the reads using MiXCR and keeps one entry per CDR3 protein. This table holds 150,000 to 200,000 distinct CDR3 sequences, over 60% found once. The sample comprised naive CD4+ and CD8+ T cells sorted from blood, pooled from several donors. These receptors all stem from a pool of human donors in good health; the sample pools cells from several healthy donors. CDR3s include the opening cysteine and the closing phenylalanine or tryptophan. Each record gives: clone size, D gene, J gene, V gene, CDR3 protein, CDR3 DNA. The D gene is left open where the match is weak. Clone size is stated in some rows and not others, as once, few, many or a class when expanded.

clone size: NA; D gene: NA; J gene: TRBJ1-1; V gene: TRBV29-1; CDR3 protein: CSVRDGAEAFF; CDR3 DNA: TGCAGCGTTCGGGACGGCGCTGAAGCTTTCTTT
clone size: once; D gene: NA; J gene: TRBJ1-2; V gene: TRBV29-1; CDR3 protein: CSAEQGQGYGYTF; CDR3 DNA: TGCAGCGCCGAACAGGGTCAGGGCTATGGCTACACCTTC
clone size: NA; D gene: TRBD1; J gene: TRBJ2-5; V gene: TRBV6-5; CDR3 protein: CASSEQGAVGGTQYF; CDR3 DNA: TGTGCCAGCAGCGAACAGGGGGCAGTAGGTGGGACCCAGTACTTC
clone size: NA; D gene: TRBD1; J gene: TRBJ2-3; V gene: TRBV29-1; CDR3 protein: CSVEGGQGATDTQYF; CDR3 DNA: TGCAGCGTTGAAGGGGGGCAGGGGGCGACAGATACGCAGTATTTT
clone size: NA; D gene: NA; J gene: TRBJ2-7; V gene: TRBV27; CDR3 protein: CASSLLLGLPYEQYF; CDR3 DNA: TGTGCCAGCAGTTTGCTTCTGGGGCTCCCCTACGAGCAGTACTTC
clone size: NA; D gene: NA; J gene: TRBJ1-5; V gene: TRBV2; CDR3 protein: CASKGRTSNQPQHF; CDR3 DNA: TGTGCCAGCAAGGGGCGGACAAGCAATCAGCCCCAGCATTTT
clone size: NA; D gene: TRBD1; J gene: TRBJ2-7; V gene: TRBV5-5; CDR3 protein: CASSQGQGTGYEQYF; CDR3 DNA: TGTGCCAGCAGCCAGGGACAGGGGACTGGATACGAGCAGTACTTC
clone size: NA; D gene: NA; J gene: TRBJ1-2; V gene: TRBV6-6; CDR3 protein: CASSYSPATYGYTF; CDR3 DNA: TGTGCCAGCAGTTACTCGCCGGCTACCTATGGCTACACCTTC
clone size: NA; D gene: NA; J gene: TRBJ2-3; V gene: TRBV11-2; CDR3 protein: CASSPRTVVWDTQYF; CDR3 DNA: TGTGCCAGCAGCCCTCGGACAGTCGTGTGGGATACGCAGTATTTT
clone size: NA; D gene: NA; J gene: TRBJ1-2; V gene: TRBV6-6; CDR3 protein: CASSYDTVFGYTF; CDR3 DNA: TGTGCCAGCAGTTACGACACCGTATTTGGCTACACCTTC